What follows are 23 T cell receptor beta chains derived from one specimen sequenced in a study of shared T cell receptors in the human thymus. TCRdb's table, derived via immunoSEQ multiplex PCR, lists solely in-frame clones and lacks some. The data contain about 540,000 clones, about 80% of them seen just once; the ten biggest clones take up around 0.013%. The sample also formed part of further work on human thymus T cells.

What was sequenced was thymocytes. The receptors were sampled from a boy in the first two years of life with a congenital heart defect.

The chain recombines TRBV19 with TRBJ2-3; 7 bases match TRBD1. Germline CDR1 is LNHDA and CDR2 is SQIVND (reference sequence). This CDR3 has 11 residues. V was pared by 9 bases and J by 4 bases, with 1 base of the junction left unmatched. Written as DNA, the CDR3 is TGTGCCAGAGGGGGCCCAGATACGCAGTATTTT. Residues: CARGGPDTQYF.

The chain carries TRBV28 and TRBJ2-2; 7 nucleotides match TRBD1. The CDR3 runs to 17 residues. Germline assignment: CDR1 MDHEN and CDR2 SYDVKM. V lost 6 bases, J lost 5 bases, and 15 bases stayed unmatched. In DNA form, the CDR3 reads TGTGCCAGCAGGCCGCCTAGACAGGGCAAGAGGACCGGGGAGCTGTTTTTT. This sequence encodes CASRPPRQGKRTGELFF.

The chain combines TRBV4-3 with TRBJ2-2; no definite D call. Germline CDR1 reads LGHNA; CDR2 reads YSLEER. The CDR3 runs to 12 residues. Trimming stripped 2 bases from V and 7 bases from J, with 5 bases between. CDR3 bases: TGCGCCAGCAGCCAATCCCGCGGGGAGCTGTTTTTT. Its translation: CASSQSRGELFF.

The V call is TRBV25-1, the J call TRBJ2-3, with TRBD1 matching over 8 bases. The V and J ends lost 5 bases and 6 bases, in that order; junction bases with no gene match: 13. The CDR3 spans 16 residues. CDR1 is MGHDK, CDR2 SYGVNS, per germline. This CDR3 reads CASSLRGRLTHDTQYF. In DNA form, the CDR3 reads TGTGCCAGCAGTCTCAGGGGGCGGTTGACCCACGATACGCAGTATTTT.

This clone has only a few counts. V is TRBV4-3 and J is TRBJ1-2; unclear D gene. Per germline, CDR1 LGHNA and CDR2 YSLEER. Trimming shortened V by 0 bases and J by 6 bases, and 11 bases separated the two germline ends. CDR3 length equals 14 residues. CDR3 residues: CASSQDVGANGYTF. CDR3 nucleotide sequence: TGCGCCAGCAGCCAAGATGTGGGCGCGAATGGCTACACCTTC.

The chain is built from TRBV4-3 and TRBJ2-1; perhaps TRBD1 as D (7 bases). This CDR3 has 15 amino acids. Trimming stripped 0 bases from V and 9 bases from J, with 15 bases between. CDR1 LGHNA and CDR2 YSLEER come from the germline V gene. CDR3 nucleotides: TGCGCCAGCAGCCAAGACGGCAGGGGGGAGAGTGAGCAGTTCTTC. Amino acid sequence: CASSQDGRGESEQFF.

Remarks on this clone: The same CDR3 arises from other DNA sequences in this sample as well. The genes are TRBV4-1 and TRBJ1-2; 9 bases line up with TRBD1. Trimming cost V 3 bases and J 5 bases; bases outside gene matches: 1. The CDR3 is 13 residues long. Germline V gene data show CDR1 as MGHRA and CDR2 as YSYEKL. CDR3 in amino acids: CASSQTGGYGYTF. CDR3 sequence (DNA): TGCGCCAGCAGCCAGACAGGGGGATATGGCTACACCTTC.

The V call is TRBV27, the J call TRBJ2-7, with 10 bases matching TRBD2. The CDR3 extends over 13 amino acids. Germline V gene data show CDR1 as MNHEY and CDR2 as SMNVEV (reference sequence). The V and J ends lost 5 bases and 4 bases, in that order; junction bases with no gene match: 2. In DNA form, the CDR3 reads TGTGCCAGCAGTCCTAGCGGGGGATACGAGCAGTACTTC. This codes for CASSPSGGYEQYF.

This rearrangement joins TRBV5-6 to TRBJ1-3; 7 positions match TRBD1. The V and J ends lost 0 bases and 4 bases, in that order; junction bases with no gene match: 10. This CDR3 is built from 17 residues. Germline values: CDR1 SGHDT, CDR2 YYEEEE. Here the CDR3 DNA reads TGTGCCAGCAGCTTGGGGGGACCGGGACAGTCAGGAAACACCATATATTTT. Translating gives CASSLGGPGQSGNTIYF.

This clone was observed a handful of times. This chain connects TRBV28 to TRBJ2-7; D perhaps matches TRBD1 (7 bases). The CDR3 has 14 amino acids. Trimming took 0 bases from V and 7 from J, leaving 13 bases between them. Per germline, CDR1 MDHEN and CDR2 SYDVKM. The CDR3 DNA sequence: TGTGCCAGCAGTTTATGGGAGGGGGCTGGGGAGCAGTACTTC. Its protein product is CASSLWEGAGEQYF.

This clone was observed a handful of times. The genes are TRBV5-1 and TRBJ2-2, with 7 nucleotides matching TRBD1. CDR3 length: 16 amino acids. Germline V CDR1 and CDR2: SGHRS, YFSETQ. V shed 2 bases and J 0 bases; nucleotides not matched to a gene: 4. CDR3 amino acids: CASSLGQVPNTGELFF. The CDR3 DNA reads as TGCGCCAGCAGCTTAGGACAGGTACCGAACACCGGGGAGCTGTTTTTT.

This chain connects TRBV5-6 to TRBJ1-2; D is possibly TRBD1 (6 bases). The CDR3 runs to 14 residues. Looked up from germline, CDR1 is SGHDT and CDR2 is YYEEEE. Trimming took off 4 bases at V and 5 bases at J, with 15 bases between the two ends. The chain's CDR3 is CASSPDRSTYGYTF. The CDR3 DNA reads as TGTGCCAGCAGCCCTGACAGGTCTACTTATGGCTACACCTTC.

The rearrangement joins TRBV19 to TRBJ2-3, with D possibly being TRBD2 (5 bases). Germline-derived CDR1 and CDR2 are LNHDA and SQIVND (reference sequence). The CDR3 is 14 amino acids. V was pared by 6 bases and J by 4 bases, with 14 bases between. This CDR3 reads CASSPDGEADTQYF. The CDR3 DNA sequence: TGTGCCAGTAGCCCCGACGGGGAAGCAGATACGCAGTATTTT.

The chain recombines TRBV6-6 with TRBJ2-7, with unresolved D. The germline V gene has CDR1 MNHNY and CDR2 SVGAGI (reference sequence). The CDR3 runs 13 residues. The V and J ends lost 6 bases and 2 bases respectively, with 11 bases between them. The CDR3: CASRPGPTYEQYF. The CDR3 DNA reads TGTGCCAGCAGACCCGGTCCTACCTACGAGCAGTACTTC.

The rearrangement links TRBV12-5 to TRBJ1-1; D might be TRBD1 (6 bases). V dropped 0 bases and J dropped 0 bases, with 11 bases sitting between them. CDR1 is LGHNT and CDR2 is FRNRAP in the germline V gene. The CDR3 sequence is 16 residues long. In DNA, the CDR3 is TGTGCTAGTGGTTTGGTACAGGGAGGGATGAACACTGAAGCTTTCTTT. Protein product: CASGLVQGGMNTEAFF.

This clone was observed a handful of times. The rearrangement uses TRBV19 and TRBJ2-7; TRBD1 matches at 7 bases. The CDR3 is made up of 16 amino acids. The junction had 8 bases not matched to a gene; V was cut back by 1 base and J by 2 bases. Per the germline V gene, CDR1 is LNHDA and CDR2 is SQIVND (reference sequence). DNA for the CDR3: TGTGCCAGTAGTATAGGGGGACAGACCGGGACCTACGAGCAGTACTTC. Translation gives CASSIGGQTGTYEQYF.

This clone has a single count. The chain employs TRBV12-5 and TRBJ2-1; D gene unclear. The CDR3 sequence is 12 residues long. The germline V gene encodes CDR1 LGHNT and CDR2 FRNRAP. V lost 0 bases to trimming and J lost 11 bases, with 8 bases between them. CDR3 region: CASGLVSYQQFF. The CDR3 coding sequence is TGTGCTAGTGGTTTGGTGAGTTACCAGCAGTTCTTC.

V is TRBV27 and J is TRBJ1-2; unclear D gene. CDR1 is MNHEY, CDR2 SMNVEV, per germline (reference sequence). V was clipped by 6 bases and J by 3 bases, with 11 bases between them. The CDR3 length is 13 residues. The CDR3, as DNA: TGTGCCAGCAGCCCTCGGACTTACTATGGCTACACCTTC. This gives the protein CASSPRTYYGYTF.

The chain carries TRBV27 and TRBJ2-5; TRBD1 matches at 11 bases. The V gene's germline CDR1 is MNHEY and CDR2 SMNVEV (reference sequence). There are 15 residues in the CDR3. Trimming removed 4 bases from V and 9 bases from J; junction bases left unmatched: 10. The CDR3 nucleotides read TGTGCCAGCAGTTCCGGACAGGGGGCTTTTATGGCCCAGTACTTC. Its protein is CASSSGQGAFMAQYF.

The chain has TRBV5-1 and TRBJ2-5; 14 bases line up with TRBD2. With 4 bases clipped from V and 7 bases from J, the junction kept 15 bases outside the gene matches. Germline values: CDR1 SGHRS, CDR2 YFSETQ. This CDR3 comprises 18 residues. CDR3 coding DNA: TGCGCCAGCAGCCCGGGACTAGCGGGAGACCAGGGAGGGGGGACCCAGTACTTC. Translated: CASSPGLAGDQGGGTQYF.

The V gene is TRBV5-6, the J gene TRBJ2-7, with TRBD2 matching over 9 bases. CDR1 and CDR2 (germline): SGHDT, YYEEEE. Unmatched junction bases numbered 7, after V lost 0 bases and J lost 3 bases. The CDR3 has 16 residues. CDR3 in amino acids: CASSLDWREGSYEQYF. DNA for the CDR3: TGTGCCAGCAGCTTGGACTGGCGGGAGGGAAGCTACGAGCAGTACTTC. Based on the CDR3 plus reference TRBV5-6 and TRBJ2-7, the full variable domain is DAGVTQSPTHLIKTRGQQVTLRCSPKSGHDTVSWYQQALGQGPQFIFQYYEEEERQRGNFPDRFSGHQFPNYSSELNVNALLLGDSALYLCASSLDWREGSYEQYFGPGTRLTVT.

CDR3 bases: TGTGCCAGCAGTTACCGAGAAGACAGGGGTGGATATGGCTACACCTTC. Translated, it gives CASSYREDRGGYGYTF. This chain uses TRBV6-5 with TRBJ1-2, with 8 bases fitting TRBD1. There are 16 residues in the CDR3. With V trimmed by 2 bases and J by 5 bases, 10 bases remained unmatched. Germline loops: CDR1 MNHEY, CDR2 SVGAGI.

This rearrangement joins TRBV30 to TRBJ1-5, with 8 bases lining up with TRBD1. The CDR3 length is 15 residues. J lost 3 bases, V lost 3 bases, and 7 bases had no gene match. Germline-derived CDR1 and CDR2 are GTSNPN and SVGIG (reference sequence). This chain's CDR3 is CAWRETTGDNQPQHF. Written as DNA, the CDR3 is TGTGCCTGGAGGGAAACGACAGGGGACAATCAGCCCCAGCATTTT.